Listed below are T cell receptor beta chains from one sample, sequenced in a study of T cell changes during pregnancy in multiple sclerosis. Sequenced by immunoSEQ multiplex PCR; TCRdb stores in-frame clones only, minus some. This sample has 26,000 or so clones, with 89% found just once. The sample in question was CD8+ T cells from peripheral blood mononuclear cells, obtained in the second trimester of pregnancy. These receptors came from a female donor with multiple sclerosis, enrolled in a pregnancy study. Both conserved end residues are part of each CDR3. The D gene is left open where the match is weak.

v_gene	j_gene	d_gene	CDR3aa
TRBV5-1	TRBJ2-1	-	CASSRLLARDEQFF
TRBV27	TRBJ2-1	-	CASSWTAANEQFF
TRBV2	TRBJ2-2	-	CASSRDSYTGELFF
TRBV28	TRBJ1-5	-	CASSLYSGPQHF
TRBV30	TRBJ2-2	-	CAWSPRAFPPGELFF
TRBV6-6	TRBJ1-5	TRBD1	CACMSGTANQPQHF
TRBV9	TRBJ2-7	TRBD1	CASSPEDRVYEQYF
TRBV9	TRBJ2-7	TRBD2	CASSVEGSGTYEQYF
TRBV5-1	TRBJ2-1	TRBD2	CASGPGGTSGYNEQFF
TRBV10-3	TRBJ1-3	TRBD1	CASGTEASGNTIYF
TRBV5-8	TRBJ1-4	-	CASSLVQTTNEKLFF
TRBV6-5	TRBJ2-7	TRBD2	CASSLAGETYEQYF
TRBV11-1	TRBJ2-2	-	CASSPQATGELFF